The 14 T cell receptor beta chains reported below all come from one sample, sequenced in a study of vaccination and CD4 T cells after COVID-19. Sequencing of cultured CD4+ T cell DNA used the Oncomine TCR Beta short-read assay. In TCRdb, the PCR reads were re-called with MiXCR into one record per CDR3 protein. The sample includes about 16,000 distinct CDR3 sequences, approximately 57% of them seen just once. Treatment in this sample: roughly 10-day PBMC culture with coronavirus spike peptide pools or control peptides (ViraFEST assay). The antigens these receptors bind are not known. Sequenced: CD4+ T cells from blood, cultured in vitro. Receptors originate from a human donor who had recovered from COVID-19.

V is TRBV7-2 and J is TRBJ1-3; the D gene is possibly TRBD1 (5 bases). Deletions cut 5 bases from V and 4 bases from J, with 15 bases between. This CDR3 has 15 residues. Per germline, CDR1 SGHTA and CDR2 FQGNSA. The CDR3 DNA sequence: TGTGCCAGCAGCCCCTTAGGGGTGGTGGGAAACACCATATATTTT. Protein sequence: CASSPLGVVGNTIYF.

This clonotype has just a few counts. This chain connects TRBV20-1 to TRBJ1-2; D ambiguous. The CDR3 spans 10 residues. CDR1 and CDR2 (germline): DFQATT, SNEGSKA (reference sequence). For the CDR3, the DNA is TGCAGCACGGGTTTGGTTGGCTACACCTTC. Protein: CSTGLVGYTF.

CDR3 amino acids: CSARPSRGTQNQPQHF. CDR3 in DNA: TGCAGTGCTAGACCGAGTAGAGGGACACAGAATCAGCCCCAGCATTTT. The chain carries TRBV20-1 and TRBJ1-5; D is possibly TRBD1 (6 bases). The germline gives CDR1 DFQATT, CDR2 SNEGSKA (reference sequence). The CDR3 runs 16 residues. Trimming took 2 bases from V and 4 from J, leaving 18 bases between them.

The rearrangement links TRBV6-1 to TRBJ2-7, with TRBD2 identical over 8 bases. Per germline, CDR1 MNHNS and CDR2 SASEGT. V shed 8 bases, J shed 4 bases, and the junction held 4 bases outside the gene matches. The CDR3 has 12 amino acids. CDR3 coding DNA: TGTGCCAGCCAAAAGCGGGAGTACGAGCAGTACTTC. Its protein product is CASQKREYEQYF.

This chain links TRBV7-9 with TRBJ2-1; D uncertain. Trimming stripped 1 base from V and 4 bases from J, with 5 bases between. CDR3 length equals 13 residues. Per the germline V gene, CDR1 is SEHNR and CDR2 is FQNEAQ (reference sequence). The CDR3 region is CASSLGQYNEQFF. The CDR3 region has the DNA TGTGCCAGCAGCTTAGGGCAGTACAATGAGCAGTTCTTC.

This chain uses TRBV7-2 with TRBJ2-5, with D unresolved. The CDR3 loop spans 13 amino acids. Germline CDR1 SGHTA, CDR2 FQGNSA. V dropped 1 base and J dropped 5 bases, with 8 bases sitting between them. The CDR3 DNA reads TGTGCCAGCAGCTTAGGAGTGTCGGAGACCCAGTACTTC. Amino acid sequence: CASSLGVSETQYF.

This clonotype turned up a few times. The chain carries TRBV7-2 and TRBJ1-1; D unclear. CDR3 length equals 12 residues. Germline values: CDR1 SGHTA, CDR2 FQGNSA. V was cut by 8 bases and J by 1 base, with 8 bases left in between. CDR3 protein: CASAPPNTEAFF. Written as DNA, the CDR3 is TGTGCCAGCGCCCCACCGAACACTGAAGCTTTCTTT.

The chain employs TRBV20-1 and TRBJ2-3, with 13 nucleotides matching TRBD2. The CDR3 totals 15 residues. After removal of 6 bases from V and 4 bases from J, the junction contained 7 bases not matched to a gene. Germline V lookup: CDR1 DFQATT, CDR2 SNEGSKA (reference sequence). In nucleotides, the CDR3 is TGCAGTGCCCTTCGGACTAGCGGGAGCCCAGATACGCAGTATTTT. Encoded protein: CSALRTSGSPDTQYF.

This chain joins TRBV29-1 and TRBJ1-2; no definite D call. V was pared by 0 bases and J by 8 bases, with 7 bases between. The germline CDR1 and CDR2 sequences are SQVTM and ANQGSEA. This CDR3 has 11 residues. CDR3 sequence reads: CSVEELRGYTF. CDR3 bases: TGCAGCGTTGAAGAGCTGAGGGGCTACACCTTC.

The rearrangement links TRBV11-2 to TRBJ2-1; D unclear. With 0 bases removed from V and 6 bases from J, the gap between germline ends came to 6 bases. The V gene's germline CDR1 is SGHAT and CDR2 FQNNGV. The CDR3 covers 13 residues. CDR3 nucleotide sequence: TGTGCCAGCAGCTTAGATTGGCGCAATGAGCAGTTCTTC. It is translated as CASSLDWRNEQFF.

The chain employs TRBV7-7 and TRBJ2-3; D is ambiguous. This CDR3 is 14 amino acids long. The germline V gene encodes CDR1 SSHAT and CDR2 FNYEAQ (reference sequence). Deletions cut 5 bases from V and 1 base from J, with 10 bases between. The CDR3 reads CASSRFLGTDTQYF. Written as DNA, the CDR3 is TGTGCCAGCAGCCGATTTTTGGGCACAGATACGCAGTATTTT.

This clonotype has just a few counts. This rearrangement joins TRBV20-1 to TRBJ1-2; 7 bases map to TRBD1. The CDR3 has 13 residues. The V segment lost 6 bases and the J segment 8 bases; nucleotides outside the gene matches: 12. Per the germline V gene, CDR1 is DFQATT and CDR2 is SNEGSKA (reference sequence). The chain's CDR3 is CSAVTGQEHGYTF. CDR3 in DNA: TGCAGTGCCGTTACTGGACAGGAACACGGCTACACCTTC.

This clonotype is deemed medium-sized (0.01 to 0.1%). The CDR3 sequence is CSARDLDRGSGNTIYF. The CDR3 coding sequence is TGCAGTGCTAGAGATCTGGATCGGGGCTCTGGAAACACCATATATTTT. The chain employs TRBV20-1 and TRBJ1-3; no clear D. In germline, CDR1 is DFQATT, CDR2 SNEGSKA (reference sequence). V dropped 0 bases and J dropped 0 bases, with 12 bases sitting between them. The CDR3 has 16 amino acids.

The gene calls are TRBV28 and TRBJ1-1, with unresolved D. The CDR3 runs 8 residues. The V gene lost 8 bases and the J gene lost 7 bases, with 2 bases spanning the gap. CDR1 and CDR2 from the germline V gene are MDHEN and SYDVKM. The CDR3, as DNA: TGTGCCAGCGGTGAAGCTTTCTTT. Encoded protein: CASGEAFF. Based on the CDR3 plus reference TRBV28 and TRBJ1-1, the full variable domain is DVKVTQSSRYLVKRTGEKVFLECVQDMDHENMFWYRQDPGLGLRLIYFSYDVKMKEKGDIPEGYSVSREKKERFSLILESASTNQTSMYLCASGEAFFGQGTRLTVV.